This record covers a single TCR beta chain. Its antigen has not been determined. TCRdb names NextSeq 550 as the instrument used. The Human TCR Profiling Kit (MiLaboratory) was used to make UMI-labeled 5' RACE TRB cDNA libraries. The full amount of extracted RNA was used for cDNA synthesis, and the full amount of resulting cDNA was used for PCR amplification. Libraries were prepared in parallel with an identical number of PCR cycles. In the original analysis: With a minimum of two reads required per UMI, MIGEC and MiXCR pulled out about 54,000 +/- 9,700 unique UMI-labeled TRB cDNA molecules from each library. An average of roughly 40,000 +/- 10,000 functional in-frame TRB CDR3 nucleotide clonotypes without stop codons was found per library. After downsampling to 5000 UMI-labeled TRB molecules per sample, diversity metrics, including normalized Shannon-Wiener and Chao1, were computed in VDJtools. Clonotype-size-weighted physicochemical properties of the central five CDR3 residues (interaction energy, strength, volume and Kidera factor 4) were computed in VDJtools. TCRdb reprocessed the reads; each CDR3 protein sequence makes one entry, and DNA is unavailable. The authors' filters were not applied to this entry. This sample's listing comprises about 90,000 distinct CDR3 sequences. The ten largest make up less than 1.1% of the sample.

The cysteine opens and the phenylalanine closes a CDR3 of 14 amino acids. No DNA accompanies this entry. For CDR1 and CDR2, the germline V gene (reference sequence) lists DFQATT and SNEGSKA. This entry is derived from a study of CXCR3-negative and CXCR3-positive naive CD8 T cells (dated by TCRdb to between 2017 and 2020). Background for the entire study: In total, some 140 million TRB reads were obtained, which works out to roughly 1.5 +/- 0.3 million reads per library. The TRBV-TRBJ cluster analysis covered naive subsets from roughly 5 donors and memory cells from 3 donors. The diversity and physicochemical repertoire analyses included about a dozen donors pooled from two independent experiments. Findings and caveats that apply to the study as a whole: Because surface CD5, which has been linked to self-reactivity in mice, was comparable between naive subsets, TCR interaction strength was also inferred from TRB CDR3 physicochemical properties. Within the same donor, TRBV-TRBJ usage looked similar between naive CXCR3-negative and CXCR3-positive cells, but memory cells had distinct patterns. Compared with CXCR3-negative naive cells, CXCR3-positive naive cells had TRB CDR3s with higher hydrophobicity (lower Kidera factor 4), lower energy, and higher strength and volume indices. Freshly isolated PBMCs were used for most assays because CXCR3 expression partially decreased after cryopreservation. Comparably high repertoire diversity was found in both naive subsets, whereas much lower repertoire diversity was found in memory CD8+ T cells.

For each CD8+ T cell subset, flow sorting was done in triplicate, and around 300,000 cells per subset went directly into RLT lysis buffer. To keep memory contaminants out, a stringent definition of naive CD8+ T cells was applied: CD45RO-CCR7+CD27+CD95-. Standard density gradient centrifugation was used to isolate peripheral blood mononuclear cells from buffy coats. A FACSAria III was used to flow-sort naive CD8+ T cells into CXCR3-negative and CXCR3-positive populations. Total RNA was extracted from sorted cells with an RNeasy Mini Kit. The specimen was naive CXCR3- CD8+ T cells from blood. This specimen's cell subset or site label, interpreted: CD45RO-CCR7+CD27+CD95- naive CD8+ T cells lacking CXCR3 (TNR3-). The receptor was derived from a human donor in good health. Some clones in this sample may be carry-over from other donors' samples. The V and J segments used are TRBV20-1 and TRBJ2-7. The CDR3 here reads CSARDLAGSYEQYF.